This T cell receptor beta chain was recovered during a study of control samples from healthy donors and cancer patients. Sequenced by immunoSEQ multiplex PCR; TCRdb stores in-frame clones only, minus some. The sample shows just over 90,000 clones, about 88% of them seen only once. This CDR3 is built from 15 residues. Germline assignment: CDR1 MGHRA and CDR2 YSYEKL. Trimming stripped 4 bases from V and 0 bases from J, with 10 bases between. Sequenced: blood. The chain employs TRBV4-1 and TRBJ2-1, with TRBD2 as a possible D gene (5 bases). This clonotype originated in a woman in her forties or fifties in good health. The CDR3 bases are TGCGCCAGCAGCCGAGAGCGGAGCTCCTACAATGAGCAGTTCTTC. Translation gives CASSRERSSYNEQFF.